This T cell receptor beta chain was recorded in a study of shared clonotypes between healthy human individuals. CCR7-negative CD45RA+ TemRA cells were pooled with CD45RO+ cells for CD8 memory. There are 15 residues in the CDR3. V lost 0 bases to trimming and J lost 2 bases, with 11 bases between them. In germline, CDR1 is LGHNA, CDR2 YSLEER. The genomic DNA of each subset was split evenly across several immunoSEQ plates. Here immunoSEQ multiplex PCR was the method, and the copy in TCRdb shows in-frame clones only, minus some. Of 600,000 to 750,000 clones in the sample, 90% were seen once. The sequenced sample was memory CD8+ T cells from PBMCs. Subset in this sample: CD45RO+ cells pooled with CCR7-negative TemRA cells. The TCR comes from a man aged 18 to 29 in good health. Some clones in this sample may be carry-over from other donors' samples. The chain recombines TRBV4-3 with TRBJ2-7; D unclear. Here the CDR3 reads CASSQEVRLTYEQYF. The CDR3 DNA reads as TGCGCCAGCAGCCAAGAAGTCAGGTTGACCTACGAGCAGTACTTC.